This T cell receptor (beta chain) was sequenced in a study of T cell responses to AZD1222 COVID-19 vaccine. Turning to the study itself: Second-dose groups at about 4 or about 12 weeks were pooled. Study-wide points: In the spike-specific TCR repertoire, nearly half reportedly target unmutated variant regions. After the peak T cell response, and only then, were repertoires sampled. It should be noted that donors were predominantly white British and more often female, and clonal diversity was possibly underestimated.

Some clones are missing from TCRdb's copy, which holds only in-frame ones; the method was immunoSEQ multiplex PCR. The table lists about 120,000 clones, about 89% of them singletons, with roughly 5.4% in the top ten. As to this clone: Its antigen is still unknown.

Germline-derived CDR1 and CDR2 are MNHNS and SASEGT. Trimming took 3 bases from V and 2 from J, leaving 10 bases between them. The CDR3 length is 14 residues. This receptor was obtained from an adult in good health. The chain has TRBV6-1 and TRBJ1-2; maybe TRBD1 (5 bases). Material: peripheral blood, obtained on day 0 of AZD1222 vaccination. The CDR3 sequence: CASSDRGLNYGYTF. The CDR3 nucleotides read TGTGCCAGCAGTGATCGGGGGTTGAACTATGGCTACACCTTC.